This entry describes one T cell receptor beta chain. Its target is not known. Unique molecular identifiers were present on cDNA, and template switching added a universal primer site. TCRdb recomputed calls from the 5' RACE reads with MiXCR, one row per CDR3 protein. The sample includes 200,000 to 250,000 distinct CDR3 sequences, 9.5% to 15% of them seen just once. The data were obtained in a study of identical twins. Study-wide findings and caveats: High-abundance cord blood beta clonotypes had fewer insertions; memory repertoires showed none. In beta out-of-frame sequences, the excess sharing between twins was weaker.

Germline assignment: CDR1 SGDLS and CDR2 YYNGEE. The V end was cut by 1 base, the J end by 4 bases, with 13 bases between. This CDR3 has 15 residues. The sample also formed part of further work on yellow fever vaccine responses in identical twins.

The specimen sequenced was memory (CD45RO+) T cells sorted from blood. This clonotype was sampled from a woman between 18 and 29 years old in good health. The chain links TRBV9 to TRBJ2-3; D remains ambiguous. CDR3 nucleotides: TGTGCCAGCAGCGTATCGGGCCACCTCCCAGATACGCAGTATTTT. It translates to CASSVSGHLPDTQYF.